The 28 T cell receptor beta chains below all came from one sample that was sequenced in a study of blood T cell repertoires in COVID-19. The protocol was immunoSEQ multiplex PCR, while the TCRdb copy is restricted to in-frame clones and leaves out a portion. This sample has 130,000 to 150,000 clones, with around 90% found just once. The sequenced material came from PBMCs or T cells enriched from blood (not recorded which). The receptor set was obtained from a woman between 40 and 55 years old who had been exposed to COVID-19.

The rearrangement links TRBV28 to TRBJ2-7, with TRBD1 matching over 9 bases. The V and J ends lost 6 bases and 3 bases, in that order; junction bases with no gene match: 12. CDR3 length: 16 amino acids. Looked up from germline, CDR1 is MDHEN and CDR2 is SYDVKM. The CDR3 DNA follows: TGTGCCAGCAGCGCACCAGGGACAGGGAATAGCTACGAGCAGTACTTC. Its protein product is CASSAPGTGNSYEQYF. Looking up the rest from reference TRBV28 and TRBJ2-7 gives the full variable domain: DVKVTQSSRYLVKRTGEKVFLECVQDMDHENMFWYRQDPGLGLRLIYFSYDVKMKEKGDIPEGYSVSREKKERFSLILESASTNQTSMYLCASSAPGTGNSYEQYFGPGTRLTVT.

The rearrangement links TRBV6-1 to TRBJ1-2; possibly TRBD1 for D (5 bases). The CDR3 has 14 amino acids. V gave up 0 bases and J gave up 0 bases, with 5 bases separating them. CDR1 and CDR2 from the germline V gene are MNHNS and SASEGT. CDR3 residues: CASSEATANYGYTF. CDR3 in DNA: TGTGCCAGCAGTGAAGCGACAGCTAACTATGGCTACACCTTC.

This clone was observed a few times. The chain joins TRBV4-1 to TRBJ2-1; 12 bases match TRBD2. V shed 6 bases and J 6 bases; nucleotides not matched to a gene: 18. The CDR3 length is 19 residues. Germline CDR1 is MGHRA and CDR2 is YSYEKL. Written as DNA, the CDR3 is TGCGCCAGCAGACGCGTTGGGCTAGCGGGAGGGCCGGGGCGCAATGAGCAGTTCTTC. Translated, it gives CASRRVGLAGGPGRNEQFF.

The rearrangement joins TRBV3-1 (or the pseudogene TRBV3-2) to TRBJ1-5; D remains ambiguous. V was trimmed by 1 base and J by 3 bases, leaving 7 bases between them. The CDR3 spans 14 residues. Germline lookup yields CDR1 LGHDT and CDR2 YNNKEL (reference sequence). CDR3 nucleotides: TGTGCCAGCAGCCAAGCCCGAGACAATCAGCCCCAGCATTTT. It translates to CASSQARDNQPQHF.

Details on this clone: Other DNA sequences in the sample encode the same CDR3. The chain is built from TRBV18 and TRBJ1-5, with 7 bases that match TRBD1. V trimming: 4 bases; J trimming: 1 base; junction bases outside the gene matches: 1. The CDR3 has 14 residues. Germline assignment: CDR1 KGHSH and CDR2 LQKENI. The CDR3 here is CASSQQGSNQPQHF. The CDR3 DNA sequence: TGTGCCAGCTCACAACAGGGGAGCAATCAGCCCCAGCATTTT. The whole variable domain, filled in from reference TRBV18 and TRBJ1-5, reads NAGVMQNPRHLVRRRGQEARLRCSPMKGHSHVYWYRQLPEEGLKFMVYLQKENIIDESGMPKERFSAEFPKEGPSILRIQQVVRGDSAAYFCASSQQGSNQPQHFGDGTRLSIL.

This clone has only a few counts. This sequence joins TRBV6-5 and TRBJ1-2; possible D gene TRBD1, 5 bases. Germline CDR1 MNHEY, CDR2 SVGAGI. Trimming removed 8 bases from V and 3 bases from J, with 13 bases in between. The CDR3 totals 13 residues. CDR3 coding DNA: TGTGCCAGCGGAAGGGGTCGGGACTATGGCTACACCTTC. It is translated as CASGRGRDYGYTF.

The V call is TRBV5-6, the J call TRBJ2-7, with 9 bases lining up with TRBD1. V was clipped by 6 bases and J by 5 bases; unmatched bases: 9. This CDR3 is built from 14 residues. Germline CDR1 reads SGHDT; CDR2 reads YYEEEE. CDR3 DNA sequence: TGTGCCAGCAACCCCGGGACAGGGATGCACGAGCAGTACTTC. Its protein is CASNPGTGMHEQYF.

This clone showed up just a few times. The CDR3 nucleotides read TGCGCCAGCAGCTTTTTCCCAGACAGAATGAACACCGGGGAGCTGTTTTTT. It codes for CASSFFPDRMNTGELFF. The genes are TRBV5-1 and TRBJ2-2, with D possibly matching TRBD1 (5 bases). Trimming took off 2 bases at V and 1 base at J, with 15 bases between the two ends. CDR1 and CDR2 from the germline V gene are SGHRS and YFSETQ. This CDR3 has 17 amino acids.

The CDR3 here is CASSSGSVGNEKLFF. The CDR3 region has the DNA TGTGCCAGCTCTTCCGGGTCCGTTGGGAATGAAAAACTGTTTTTT. The chain employs TRBV18 and TRBJ1-4; no firm D call. CDR3 length equals 15 residues. Germline V gives CDR1 KGHSH, CDR2 LQKENI. The V and J ends lost 6 bases and 5 bases respectively, with 16 bases between them.

The CDR3: CSVPGLVGETQYF. Written as DNA, the CDR3 is TGCAGCGTTCCCGGACTAGTGGGGGAGACCCAGTACTTC. V is TRBV29-1 and J is TRBJ2-5; 7 nucleotides agree with TRBD2. The length of the CDR3 is 13 residues. J was trimmed by 5 bases and V by 5 bases; bases with no gene match: 8. Per the germline V gene, CDR1 is SQVTM and CDR2 is ANQGSEA. The full variable domain, in which reference TRBV29-1 and TRBJ2-5 provide the parts outside the CDR3, is SAVISQKPSRDICQRGTSLTIQCQVDSQVTMMFWYRQQPGQSLTLIATANQGSEATYESGFVIDKFPISRPNLTFSTLTVSNMSPEDSSIYLCSVPGLVGETQYFGPGTRLLVL.

The V call is TRBV10-3, the J call TRBJ2-3; TRBD2 matches 11 bases. Germline V gives CDR1 ENHRY, CDR2 SYGVKD. The CDR3 length is 16 residues. The J segment lost 6 bases and the V segment lost 3 bases, leaving 8 bases of the junction unmatched. CDR3 coding DNA: TGTGCCATCAGTGACCTTAGCGGGGGGGATGGGGATACGCAGTATTTT. Translating it yields CAISDLSGGDGDTQYF.

The chain recombines TRBV7-9 with TRBJ2-6; perhaps TRBD1 as D (5 bases). CDR3 length: 16 amino acids. CDR1 SEHNR and CDR2 FQNEAQ come from the germline V gene (reference sequence). V lost 2 bases, J lost 2 bases, and 10 bases lay in between. The CDR3 here is CASSLYQGAGANVLTF. CDR3 nucleotide sequence: TGTGCCAGCAGCTTATATCAGGGTGCTGGGGCCAACGTCCTGACTTTC.

The chain uses TRBV5-1 and TRBJ2-4, with D possibly matching TRBD1 (6 bases). Per germline, CDR1 SGHRS and CDR2 YFSETQ. V was cut by 4 bases and J by 0 bases, with 14 bases left in between. This CDR3 comprises 16 residues. CDR3 nucleotide sequence: TGCGCCAGCAGCGTAAAGGGACAAGGAGCCAAAAACATTCAGTACTTC. Protein sequence: CASSVKGQGAKNIQYF.

The chain links TRBV11-2 to TRBJ2-7; 8 positions match TRBD2. Germline CDR1 and CDR2: SGHAT and FQNNGV. The CDR3 has 16 amino acids. V dropped 1 base and J dropped 5; count of bases not matched to a gene: 10. The CDR3 DNA reads TGTGCCAGCAGCTTAGTGTATTTAGGGACTAGAAACGAGCAGTACTTC. Protein product: CASSLVYLGTRNEQYF.

The chain couples TRBV6-5 to TRBJ1-2; D is uncertain. CDR3 length equals 13 residues. Deletions cut 5 bases from V and 4 bases from J, with 11 bases between. Germline CDR1 MNHEY, CDR2 SVGAGI. The CDR3 bases are TGTGCCAGCAGTCTAGGGAGGAGCTATGGCTACACCTTC. Translated: CASSLGRSYGYTF.

This chain joins TRBV9 and TRBJ2-7; D is possibly TRBD2 (7 bases). This CDR3 has 15 residues. V shed 0 bases and J shed 0 bases, with 10 bases lying between them. The V gene's germline CDR1 is SGDLS and CDR2 YYNGEE. The CDR3 spells CASSVAGGNSYEQYF. CDR3 sequence (DNA): TGTGCCAGCAGCGTAGCGGGGGGCAACTCCTACGAGCAGTACTTC.

There are a few counts of this clone. This sequence joins TRBV5-1 and TRBJ2-1; 7 bases are shared with TRBD2. The CDR3 extends over 15 amino acids. V trimming: 0 bases; J trimming: 9 bases; junction bases outside the gene matches: 9. The germline V gene has CDR1 SGHRS and CDR2 YFSETQ. The CDR3 DNA follows: TGCGCCAGCAGCTTGGATAGCCGGGAGGTCCGTGAGCAGTTCTTC. It translates to CASSLDSREVREQFF.

The chain carries TRBV19 and TRBJ2-2; TRBD1 matches at 9 bases. This CDR3 has 15 amino acids. The germline CDR1 and CDR2 sequences are LNHDA and SQIVND (reference sequence). The ends lost 8 bases at V and 0 bases at J; junction bases unmatched: 4. In nucleotides, the CDR3 is TGTGCCAGTTCCGGGACAGGGTCGAACACCGGGGAGCTGTTTTTT. It is translated as CASSGTGSNTGELFF.

The chain uses TRBV12-5 and TRBJ1-5; D possibly corresponds to TRBD1 (6 bases). The CDR3 has 18 amino acids. The germline gives CDR1 LGHNT, CDR2 FRNRAP. V lost 6 bases and J 0 bases, leaving 21 bases between the germline ends. The CDR3 spells CASGPSLRGGYSNQPQHF. The CDR3, as DNA: TGTGCTAGTGGCCCTAGTCTCAGGGGCGGTTATAGCAATCAGCCCCAGCATTTT.

This chain joins TRBV7-9 and TRBJ2-1; TRBD2 matches 11 bases. Germline-derived CDR1 and CDR2 are SEHNR and FQNEAQ (reference sequence). This CDR3 region has 15 residues. V lost 3 bases, J lost 7 bases, and 5 bases stayed unmatched. This CDR3 reads CASSFPSSGRNEQFF. CDR3 coding DNA: TGTGCCAGCAGCTTTCCCTCTAGCGGGAGGAATGAGCAGTTCTTC.

This chain joins TRBV29-1 and TRBJ2-1; 8 bases are a match to TRBD2. Trimming removed 4 bases from V and 0 bases from J; junction bases left unmatched: 2. The germline V gene encodes CDR1 SQVTM and CDR2 ANQGSEA. This CDR3 region has 14 residues. The CDR3 here is CSVGGLASYNEQFF. The CDR3 region has the DNA TGCAGCGTTGGCGGACTAGCCTCCTACAATGAGCAGTTCTTC.

The chain is built from TRBV5-1 and TRBJ1-4; TRBD1 is a possible D gene (6 bases). Trimming pared 1 base from V and 10 bases from J, leaving 14 bases between. Per the germline V gene, CDR1 is SGHRS and CDR2 is YFSETQ. The CDR3 runs 14 residues. The CDR3 loop reads CASSLIPGEGKLFF. The CDR3 region has the DNA TGCGCCAGCAGCTTGATTCCAGGGGAGGGAAAACTGTTTTTT.

This clone appeared a single time. This sequence joins TRBV19 and TRBJ1-4; D not certain. Between the trimmed V and J ends, which lost 4 bases and 3 bases, there was a span of 6 bases. The CDR3 loop spans 13 amino acids. Germline CDR1 is LNHDA and CDR2 is SQIVND (reference sequence). The CDR3 protein is CASSKQSNEKLFF. In DNA form, the CDR3 reads TGTGCCAGTAGTAAACAGTCTAATGAAAAACTGTTTTTT.

The chain carries TRBV28 and TRBJ2-3; D may be TRBD2 (5 bases). The CDR3 extends over 18 amino acids. Germline CDR1 reads MDHEN; CDR2 reads SYDVKM. V was clipped by 5 bases and J by 6 bases, with 27 bases between them. CDR3 residues: CASSAHYSPSGMRDTQYF. CDR3 in DNA: TGTGCCAGCAGTGCTCACTATTCCCCAAGCGGCATGAGGGATACGCAGTATTTT.

The chain employs TRBV18 and TRBJ1-5; the D gene is possibly TRBD1 (5 bases). Trimming shortened V by 6 bases and J by 5 bases, and 11 bases separated the two germline ends. The CDR3 is made up of 13 amino acids. Germline assignment: CDR1 KGHSH and CDR2 LQKENI. In DNA, the CDR3 is TGTGCCAGCTCGCTCGACAGTTATCAGCCCCAGCATTTT. Protein sequence: CASSLDSYQPQHF.

The chain joins TRBV5-4 to TRBJ2-2; D not resolved. Germline CDR1 reads SGHNT; CDR2 reads YYREEE (reference sequence). The CDR3 is 14 residues long. With 3 bases removed from V and 5 bases from J, the gap between germline ends came to 11 bases. The CDR3 sequence is CASSSFAVTGELFF. DNA for the CDR3: TGTGCCAGCAGCTCTTTCGCGGTAACCGGGGAGCTGTTTTTT.

The V and J genes are TRBV19 and TRBJ2-3, with TRBD2 matching 9 bases. After removal of 4 bases from V and 1 base from J, the junction contained 9 bases not matched to a gene. The CDR3 length is 17 residues. CDR1 LNHDA and CDR2 SQIVND come from the germline V gene (reference sequence). The CDR3 region is CASSRTTSGGGTDTQYF. The CDR3 coding sequence is TGTGCCAGTAGTAGGACGACTAGCGGCGGGGGCACAGATACGCAGTATTTT.

The rearrangement links TRBV10-1 to TRBJ2-7; D remains unclear. Germline CDR1 reads WNHNN; CDR2 reads SYGVQD (reference sequence). V lost 4 bases to trimming and J lost 13 bases, with 5 bases between them. The CDR3 length is 8 residues. For the CDR3, the DNA is TGCGCCAGCAGTGGGAGATACTTC. Amino acids: CASSGRYF.